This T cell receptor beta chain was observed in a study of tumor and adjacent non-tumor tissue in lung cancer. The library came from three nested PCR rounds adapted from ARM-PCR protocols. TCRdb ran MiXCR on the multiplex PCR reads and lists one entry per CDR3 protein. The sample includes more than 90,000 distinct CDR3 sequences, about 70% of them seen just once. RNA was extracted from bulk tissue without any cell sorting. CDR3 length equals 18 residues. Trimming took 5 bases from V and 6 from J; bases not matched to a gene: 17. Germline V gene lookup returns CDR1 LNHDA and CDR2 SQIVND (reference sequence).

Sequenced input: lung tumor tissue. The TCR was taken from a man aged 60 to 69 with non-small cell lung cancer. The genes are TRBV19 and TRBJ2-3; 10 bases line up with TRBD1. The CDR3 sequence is CASSLLRQGAGTTDTQYF. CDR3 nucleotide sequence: TGTGCCAGTAGTCTCCTCCGACAGGGGGCGGGCACAACGGATACGCAGTATTTT.